What follows are 32 T cell receptor beta chains derived from one specimen sequenced in a study of blood T cell repertoires in COVID-19. Using immunoSEQ multiplex PCR, the repertoire was profiled, and TCRdb retains in-frame clones only, with some absent. Among some 330,000 clones, 88% were seen once, and the ten largest hold around 4.6%. Sequenced input: PBMCs or T cells enriched from blood (not recorded which). These receptors came from a man aged 25 to 40 who had recovered from COVID-19.

The chain joins TRBV11-2 to TRBJ2-5, with 10 positions matching TRBD1. Germline CDR1 is SGHAT and CDR2 is FQNNGV. The CDR3 loop spans 17 amino acids. J was trimmed by 6 bases and V by 5 bases; bases with no gene match: 15. Here the CDR3 reads CASSHTETGQGLKTQYF. CDR3 in DNA: TGTGCCAGCAGCCACACCGAGACGGGACAGGGGTTAAAGACCCAGTACTTC.

V gene TRBV11-2 combines with J gene TRBJ1-1; D is unclear. The CDR3 is made up of 14 amino acids. The V and J ends lost 3 bases and 1 base respectively, with 9 bases between them. Germline V CDR1 and CDR2: SGHAT, FQNNGV. The DNA for the CDR3 is TGTGCCAGCAGCTTCACCCCAGGGAACACTGAAGCTTTCTTT. Its translation is CASSFTPGNTEAFF.

V usage is TRBV4-1 and J usage is TRBJ1-1; 7 nucleotides line up with TRBD1. Germline CDR1 MGHRA, CDR2 YSYEKL. The CDR3 spans 15 residues. J lost 7 bases, V lost 4 bases, and 12 bases had no gene match. This chain's CDR3 is CASSLSTQGGYEAFF. For the CDR3, the DNA is TGCGCCAGCAGCCTGTCAACCCAGGGGGGATATGAAGCTTTCTTT.

V usage is TRBV24-1 and J usage is TRBJ2-5; a possible D gene is TRBD1 (6 bases). The germline V gene encodes CDR1 KGHDR and CDR2 SFDVKD. CDR3 length equals 14 residues. Trimming took 6 bases from V and 3 from J, leaving 13 bases between them. The CDR3: CATSLAGEEETQYF. The CDR3 DNA reads as TGTGCCACCAGTCTGGCAGGGGAAGAAGAGACCCAGTACTTC.

This chain joins TRBV7-3 and TRBJ2-7, with D possibly TRBD2 on 6 matching bases. Deletions cut 2 bases from V and 1 base from J, with 15 bases between. The CDR3 contains 16 residues. CDR1 and CDR2 from the germline V gene are SGHTA and FQGTGA. CDR3 coding DNA: TGTGCCAGCAGCTTAGAACGGGGCCGGGGGTCCTACGAGCAGTACTTC. This sequence encodes CASSLERGRGSYEQYF. The whole variable domain, filled in from reference TRBV7-3 and TRBJ2-7, reads GAGVSQTPSNKVTEKGKYVELRCDPISGHTALYWYRQSLGQGPEFLIYFQGTGAADDSGLPNDRFFAVRPEGSVSTLKIQRTERGDSAVYLCASSLERGRGSYEQYFGPGTRLTVT.

V and J are TRBV5-1 and TRBJ1-1, with 7 nucleotides matching TRBD1. This CDR3 region has 14 residues. Germline CDR1 reads SGHRS; CDR2 reads YFSETQ. V trimming: 6 bases; J trimming: 1 base; junction bases outside the gene matches: 6. The CDR3 sequence is CASTIQGPNTEAFF. The CDR3 coding sequence is TGCGCCAGCACCATACAGGGGCCGAACACTGAAGCTTTCTTT.

The chain's CDR3 is CASSPGREKETQYF. CDR3 sequence (DNA): TGTGCCAGTAGTCCCGGTCGGGAGAAAGAGACCCAGTACTTC. V usage is TRBV19 and J usage is TRBJ2-5; perhaps TRBD2 as D (6 bases). V shed 5 bases and J shed 3 bases, with 13 bases lying between them. The CDR3 is 14 amino acids. The V gene's germline CDR1 is LNHDA and CDR2 SQIVND (reference sequence).

The V gene is TRBV6-5, the J gene TRBJ1-3; D is undetermined. This CDR3 has 15 amino acids. Germline V gene lookup returns CDR1 MNHEY and CDR2 SVGAGI. V was trimmed by 6 bases and J by 2 bases, leaving 14 bases between them. Here the CDR3 DNA reads TGTGCCAGCAGAATTTCCCAGGTTCCTGGAAACACCATATATTTT. As protein: CASRISQVPGNTIYF.

The rearrangement joins TRBV6-5 to TRBJ1-5, with a weak D call TRBD1 (5 bases). Germline V gene lookup returns CDR1 MNHEY and CDR2 SVGAGI. The CDR3 has 15 amino acids. V lost 6 bases and J lost 3, with 15 bases in between. The CDR3 DNA reads as TGTGCCAGCAGGGGGGGTCCAGTGATCAATCAGCCCCAGCATTTT. Translation: CASRGGPVINQPQHF.

This clone was detected a few times. The chain has TRBV5-1 and TRBJ1-3, with 9 bases fitting TRBD1. Germline V CDR1 and CDR2: SGHRS, YFSETQ. The CDR3 extends over 15 amino acids. Germline trimming cut 4 bases from V and 0 bases from J; bases unmatched to any gene: 2. As DNA, the CDR3 is TGCGCCAGCAGCCCGGGACAGGGCTCTGGAAACACCATATATTTT. It codes for CASSPGQGSGNTIYF.

The V gene is TRBV24-1, the J gene TRBJ2-1; D is unclear. Trimming removed 2 bases from V and 0 bases from J, with 10 bases in between. Germline V lookup: CDR1 KGHDR, CDR2 SFDVKD. The CDR3 has 16 residues. DNA for the CDR3: TGTGCCACCAGTGATTGGTACGCCAGCTCCTACAATGAGCAGTTCTTC. Protein sequence: CATSDWYASSYNEQFF.

This clone was picked up one time. The chain recombines TRBV19 with TRBJ2-5; D ambiguous. CDR3 length: 11 residues. Germline lookup yields CDR1 LNHDA and CDR2 SQIVND (reference sequence). Trimming left V 5 bases short and J 5 bases short, with 6 bases between. The DNA for the CDR3 is TGTGCCAGTAGTGCCGGGGAGACCCAGTACTTC. Translation gives CASSAGETQYF.

CDR3 sequence reads: CASKEAGGQETQYF. The CDR3 DNA sequence: TGTGCCAGCAAGGAAGCGGGGGGCCAAGAGACCCAGTACTTC. The chain has TRBV7-9 and TRBJ2-5, with TRBD2 identical over 9 bases. Germline CDR1 and CDR2: SEHNR and FQNEAQ (reference sequence). The CDR3 spans 14 residues. Unmatched junction bases numbered 4, after V lost 7 bases and J lost 1 base.

The table lists this clone with a count of one. The chain uses TRBV15 and TRBJ2-3, with 10 positions matching TRBD2. The length of the CDR3 is 18 residues. Germline V CDR1 and CDR2: LNHNV, YYDKDF (reference sequence). V lost 0 bases and J lost 4; bases outside the gene matches: 10. This chain's CDR3 is CATSRDILAGVEADTQYF. For the CDR3, the DNA is TGTGCCACCAGCAGAGATATCCTAGCGGGGGTAGAAGCAGATACGCAGTATTTT.

The chain combines TRBV27 with TRBJ2-5, with D possibly TRBD1 on 6 matching bases. Trimming left V 2 bases short and J 2 bases short, with 15 bases between. The CDR3 has 16 amino acids. CDR1 is MNHEY and CDR2 is SMNVEV in the germline V gene (reference sequence). The CDR3 bases are TGTGCCAGCAGTTTAGGACCAGGGGACACACAAGAGACCCAGTACTTC. Encoded protein: CASSLGPGDTQETQYF.

CDR3 residues: CASNFGEGYTF. The CDR3 DNA follows: TGTGCCAGCAATTTTGGTGAGGGCTACACCTTC. V and J are TRBV12-3 or TRBV12-4 and TRBJ1-2; unclear D gene. V was clipped by 7 bases and J by 8 bases, with 11 bases between them. This CDR3 is 11 amino acids long.

This chain uses TRBV28 with TRBJ2-7; no firm D call. There are 13 residues in the CDR3. Germline V CDR1 and CDR2: MDHEN, SYDVKM. Between the trimmed V and J ends, which lost 5 bases and 2 bases, there was a span of 10 bases. DNA for the CDR3: TGTGCCAGCAGTAGGAACAGAGCCTACGAGCAGTACTTC. Its translation: CASSRNRAYEQYF.

The chain links TRBV2 to TRBJ1-5, with 8 bases that match TRBD1. This CDR3 region has 15 residues. CDR1 SNHLY and CDR2 FYNNEI come from the germline V gene. J gave up 8 bases and V 3 bases, and 9 bases lay outside the gene matches. The CDR3 reads CASSDFQGAREPQHF. As DNA, the CDR3 is TGTGCCAGCAGTGATTTTCAGGGGGCTCGGGAGCCCCAGCATTTT.

The chain recombines TRBV11-2 with TRBJ1-2, with a weak D call TRBD1 (5 bases). Germline assignment: CDR1 SGHAT and CDR2 FQNNGV. V lost 1 base and J lost 4, with 10 bases in between. The CDR3 extends over 14 amino acids. The CDR3 loop is CASSLVDRIYGYTF. In nucleotides, the CDR3 is TGTGCCAGCAGCTTAGTTGACAGAATCTATGGCTACACCTTC. The full variable domain, its missing parts supplied by reference TRBV11-2 and TRBJ1-2, is EAGVAQSPRYKIIEKRQSVAFWCNPISGHATLYWYQQILGQGPKLLIQFQNNGVVDDSQLPKDRFSAERLKGVDSTLKIQPAKLEDSAVYLCASSLVDRIYGYTFGSGTRLTVV.

CDR3 region: CAISAGTGPTNEKLFF. The CDR3 nucleotides read TGTGCCATCAGCGCCGGGACAGGGCCAACTAATGAAAAACTGTTTTTT. V is TRBV10-3 and J is TRBJ1-4, with TRBD1 identical over 9 bases. Looked up from germline, CDR1 is ENHRY and CDR2 is SYGVKD. The CDR3 has 16 residues. V lost 6 bases and J lost 0; bases outside the gene matches: 5.

The chain links TRBV28 to TRBJ1-2; tentatively, D is TRBD1 (6 bases). Germline CDR1 is MDHEN and CDR2 is SYDVKM. CDR3 length equals 14 residues. V was trimmed by 6 bases and J by 3 bases, leaving 14 bases between them. This CDR3 reads CASRIPSGDYGYTF. In DNA, the CDR3 is TGTGCCAGCAGGATACCATCAGGGGACTATGGCTACACCTTC.

For this clone: Other DNA sequences in the sample encode the same CDR3. The chain joins TRBV18 to TRBJ2-7; D unclear. The length of the CDR3 is 13 residues. The V end was cut by 3 bases, the J end by 0 bases, with 6 bases between. In germline, CDR1 is KGHSH, CDR2 LQKENI. CDR3 DNA: TGTGCCAGCTCACCGCCTAGCTCCTACGAGCAGTACTTC. As protein: CASSPPSSYEQYF.

The gene calls are TRBV15 and TRBJ1-5; TRBD1 matches 7 bases. Trimming removed 4 bases from V and 9 bases from J; junction bases left unmatched: 12. Germline V CDR1 and CDR2: LNHNV, YYDKDF (reference sequence). This CDR3 has 15 residues. CDR3 in amino acids: CATSKTGTSIPPQHF. As DNA, the CDR3 is TGTGCCACCAGCAAGACAGGGACCTCCATCCCGCCCCAGCATTTT.

This sequence joins TRBV27 and TRBJ1-3; 7 bases fit TRBD1. The germline gives CDR1 MNHEY, CDR2 SMNVEV (reference sequence). This CDR3 contains 16 residues. With 3 bases clipped from V and 1 base from J, the junction kept 6 bases outside the gene matches. CDR3 nucleotide sequence: TGTGCCAGCAGTTTCGAAGACAGGGCGTCTGGAAACACCATATATTTT. It specifies CASSFEDRASGNTIYF.

This clone was seen once. Here the CDR3 DNA reads TGTGCCAGCAACCCTACGGGGGGCGTCACCGGGGAGCTGTTTTTT. As protein: CASNPTGGVTGELFF. This chain joins TRBV9 and TRBJ2-2; a weak D match, TRBD2 (7 bases). In germline, CDR1 is SGDLS, CDR2 YYNGEE. The CDR3 loop spans 15 amino acids. V lost 6 bases, J lost 4 bases, and 16 bases lay in between.

The CDR3 nucleotides are TGTGCCAGCAGCTTAGCCCCTCCCGGGACAGCCTCGGAGACCCAGTACTTC. Its protein is CASSLAPPGTASETQYF. The genes are TRBV11-2 and TRBJ2-5; TRBD1 agrees at 7 bases. Germline loops: CDR1 SGHAT, CDR2 FQNNGV. CDR3 length: 17 residues. V was clipped by 1 base and J by 5 bases; unmatched bases: 13.

This chain joins TRBV5-1 and TRBJ2-7; D might be TRBD2 (6 bases). The germline V gene encodes CDR1 SGHRS and CDR2 YFSETQ. The germline V and J ends were trimmed by 0 bases and 7 bases, with 17 bases remaining between them. The CDR3 is 15 amino acids. CDR3 region: CASSLEWDSPLEQYF. The CDR3, as DNA: TGCGCCAGCAGCTTGGAATGGGACTCTCCCCTAGAGCAGTACTTC.

The chain links TRBV10-2 to TRBJ2-7, with 8 bases that match TRBD1. Trimming took 2 bases from V and 2 from J; bases not matched to a gene: 5. CDR1 and CDR2 (germline): WSHSY, SAAADI. This CDR3 region has 15 residues. The DNA of the CDR3 is TGCGCCAGCAGTGAGGTTCAGGGGGCTACCTACGAGCAGTACTTC. This gives the protein CASSEVQGATYEQYF.

The rearrangement links TRBV4-1 to TRBJ1-3; possible D gene TRBD1, 6 bases. V was shortened by 3 bases and J by 4 bases, with 10 bases between the two germline ends. The CDR3 spans 14 residues. Germline assignment: CDR1 MGHRA and CDR2 YSYEKL. DNA of the CDR3: TGCGCCAGCAGCCACACAGGGACCGGAAACACCATATATTTT. Its protein is CASSHTGTGNTIYF.

V is TRBV5-1 and J is TRBJ2-5; the match to TRBD1 covers 9 bases. From germline, CDR1 is SGHRS and CDR2 YFSETQ. With 2 bases clipped from V and 7 bases from J, the junction kept 12 bases outside the gene matches. The CDR3 length is 16 residues. The CDR3 nucleotides read TGCGCCAGCAGCTTCACAGGGGGCCCTACGGGTGGGACCCAGTACTTC. It codes for CASSFTGGPTGGTQYF.

The V gene is TRBV7-3, the J gene TRBJ2-1, with 8 bases identical to TRBD1. Unmatched junction bases numbered 4, after V lost 4 bases and J lost 2 bases. The CDR3 runs 15 residues. Looked up from germline, CDR1 is SGHTA and CDR2 is FQGTGA. The CDR3 DNA follows: TGTGCCAGCAGCTCAGGGACAGGTGCCTACAATGAGCAGTTCTTC. Amino acids: CASSSGTGAYNEQFF.

The rearrangement joins TRBV5-4 to TRBJ2-6; D is unclear. This CDR3 has 14 residues. Germline lookup yields CDR1 SGHNT and CDR2 YYREEE (reference sequence). Trimming left V 0 bases short and J 3 bases short, with 4 bases between. The CDR3 region has the DNA TGTGCCAGCAGCTTGGCCGTTGGGGCCAACGTCCTGACTTTC. Its protein is CASSLAVGANVLTF.